This is a list of T cell receptor beta chains from one sample in a study of metastatic and nonmetastatic thyroid tumors. TCRdb re-analyzed the PCR reads through MiXCR. The profile shows about 15,000 clones, 23% of them singletons. Material for sequencing was tumor tissue. The receptors were gathered from a female donor with papillary thyroid cancer or a benign thyroid nodule (not recorded which). Some clones in this sample may be carry-over from other donors' samples. The CDR3 runs from the conserved cysteine through the conserved F or W. D genes are given only for firm matches. A row's size may be missing; if present it is once, few, many or a size class.

d_call	clone_size	v_call	j_call	cdr3_length	cdr3_aa	cdr3_nt
TRBD1	many	TRBV19	TRBJ2-7	16	CASSIVFGTGFYEQYF	TGTGCCAGTAGTATAGTTTTCGGGACAGGGTTCTACGAGCAGTACTTC
NA	NA	TRBV30	TRBJ1-1	12	CARREGGTEAFF	TGTGCCCGCCGGGAGGGAGGGACTGAAGCTTTCTTT
NA	NA	TRBV6-1	TRBJ2-7	14	CASALNGLLYEQYF	TGTGCCAGCGCCCTAAACGGACTTCTCTACGAGCAGTACTTC
TRBD2	many	TRBV27	TRBJ2-1	14	CASRSTSGRSEQFF	TGTGCCAGCAGATCCACTAGCGGGAGGTCTGAGCAGTTCTTC
TRBD2	NA	TRBV30	TRBJ2-3	14	CAWRRSGRPGTQYF	TGTGCCTGGAGGAGAAGCGGGAGACCTGGGACGCAGTATTTT
TRBD1	NA	TRBV20-1	TRBJ1-1	16	CSARDPRDSEGTEAFF	TGCAGTGCTAGAGACCCAAGGGACAGCGAGGGAACTGAAGCTTTCTTT
NA	medium-sized	TRBV11-2	TRBJ2-7	13	CASSLAQGYEQYF	TGTGCCAGCAGCTTAGCTCAAGGTTACGAGCAGTACTTC
NA	NA	TRBV20-1	TRBJ1-5	14	CSAEEVGGNQPQHF	TGCAGTGCCGAAGAGGTAGGGGGCAATCAGCCCCAGCATTTT
NA	many	TRBV7-9	TRBJ1-2	14	CASSLEGLSYGYTF	TGTGCCAGCAGCTTAGAAGGGTTATCCTATGGCTACACCTTC
NA	NA	TRBV12-3/TRBV12-4	TRBJ2-2	14	CASPGTSNTGELFF	TGTGCCAGCCCAGGCACTTCGAACACCGGGGAGCTGTTTTTT
NA	NA	TRBV5-1	TRBJ2-7	13	CASSLRVFYEQYF	TGCGCCAGCAGCTTAAGGGTTTTCTACGAGCAGTACTTC
TRBD2	NA	TRBV6-4	TRBJ2-7	16	CASSSYGLAGFYEQYF	TGTGCCAGCAGCTCCTATGGACTAGCGGGGTTCTACGAGCAGTACTTC
NA	NA	TRBV20-1	TRBJ2-1	15	CSASPGTPYGNEQFF	TGCAGTGCTAGTCCCGGGACTCCCTACGGCAATGAGCAGTTCTTC
TRBD1	large	TRBV30	TRBJ2-7	13	CAWSGTGIWEQYF	TGTGCCTGGTCCGGGACAGGGATATGGGAGCAGTACTTC
TRBD1	many	TRBV5-1	TRBJ2-5	15	CASSPGTGVRETQYF	TGCGCCAGCAGCCCCGGGACAGGGGTTCGGGAGACCCAGTACTTC
TRBD2	NA	TRBV20-1	TRBJ2-7	14	CSARGLAGVYEQYF	TGCAGTGCTAGGGGACTAGCGGGAGTATACGAGCAGTACTTC
NA	many	TRBV20-1	TRBJ2-7	14	CSARGAGAFYEQYF	TGCAGTGCTAGAGGGGCGGGGGCCTTCTACGAGCAGTACTTC
NA	many	TRBV20-1	TRBJ2-2	15	CSARANRVEGGELFF	TGCAGTGCTAGAGCCAACAGGGTAGAAGGCGGGGAGCTGTTTTTT
TRBD2	many	TRBV29-1	TRBJ2-7	14	CSVEELAGPYEQYF	TGCAGCGTTGAAGAATTAGCGGGACCCTACGAGCAGTACTTC
NA	many	TRBV7-9	TRBJ1-2	13	CASSLDANYGYTF	TGTGCCAGCAGCTTAGACGCTAACTATGGCTACACCTTC